These 20 T cell receptor beta chains originate from one sample sequenced in a study of blood T cells in healthy people across ages. Using a J-beta primer mix together with a sample-barcoded 5' primer, a second PCR was run for roughly 6 to 12 cycles. TCRdb itself ran the 5' RACE reads through MiXCR, one entry per CDR3 protein. This table has some 1,800,000 distinct CDR3 sequences, about two fifths appearing once. The sample consisted of blood. The receptors were sampled from a human donor in good health.

The genes are TRBV20-1 and TRBJ1-6; weak D call: TRBD1 (6 bases). The germline V and J ends were trimmed by 8 bases and 7 bases, with 15 bases remaining between them. This CDR3 is built from 13 residues. CDR1 and CDR2 from the germline V gene are DFQATT and SNEGSKA (reference sequence). The CDR3 spells CSSNRVENSPLHF. CDR3 DNA: TGCAGTTCTAACAGGGTTGAGAATTCACCCCTCCACTTT.

The chain carries TRBV27 and TRBJ1-2; 7 nucleotides align to TRBD1. CDR1 MNHEY and CDR2 SMNVEV come from the germline V gene (reference sequence). The CDR3 has 15 residues. With V trimmed by 6 bases and J by 8 bases, 15 bases remained unmatched. CDR3 in DNA: TGTGCCAGCAGCCGGACCTTTGGAGGGGGCGAAGGCTACACCTTC. It yields the protein CASSRTFGGGEGYTF.

J is TRBJ2-3 and V is TRBV7-2; 9 positions match TRBD2. The CDR3 sequence is 18 residues long. Germline CDR1 is SGHTA and CDR2 is FQGNSA. V was clipped by 2 bases and J by 4 bases; unmatched bases: 13. CDR3 sequence: CASSLWGTAGGRADTQYF. In DNA form, the CDR3 reads TGTGCCAGCAGCTTATGGGGTACGGCGGGGGGGCGTGCAGATACGCAGTATTTT. Drawing the rest from reference TRBV7-2 and TRBJ2-3, the complete variable domain is GAGVSQSPSNKVTEKGKDVELRCDPISGHTALYWYRQSLGQGLEFLIYFQGNSAPDKSGLPSDRFSAERTGGSVSTLTIQRTQQEDSAVYLCASSLWGTAGGRADTQYFGPGTRLTVL.

The rearrangement uses TRBV4-3 and TRBJ2-4; D could derive from TRBD1 or TRBD2 (6 bases each). Trimming removed 0 bases from V and 6 bases from J, with 15 bases in between. The CDR3 sequence is 16 residues long. Germline V gene sequence: CDR1 LGHNA, CDR2 YSLEER. In nucleotides, the CDR3 is TGCGCCAGCAGCCAAGATCCGGGCAGGGGAGGAAACATTCAGTACTTC. Its translation is CASSQDPGRGGNIQYF.

The rearrangement joins TRBV7-2 to TRBJ1-6; 8 bases agree with TRBD1. Germline assignment: CDR1 SGHTA and CDR2 FQGNSA. V trimming: 4 bases; J trimming: 2 bases; junction bases outside the gene matches: 7. The CDR3 consists of 17 residues. Here the CDR3 reads CASSSGTGRAYNSPLHF. The DNA for the CDR3 is TGTGCCAGCAGCTCCGGGACAGGACGCGCCTATAATTCACCCCTCCACTTT.

The rearrangement joins TRBV6-5 to TRBJ1-2; D possibly corresponds to TRBD1 (5 bases). Germline V gene data show CDR1 as MNHEY and CDR2 as SVGAGI. The length of the CDR3 is 16 residues. V gave up 0 bases and J gave up 3 bases, with 14 bases separating them. The CDR3 region has the DNA TGTGCCAGCAGTTACTCGAGGGGAGTCCTCCACTATGGCTACACCTTC. Residues: CASSYSRGVLHYGYTF.

This clonotype came up a few times. J is TRBJ2-3 and V is TRBV5-8; D might be TRBD1 (5 bases). Germline CDR1 reads SGHTS; CDR2 reads YDEGEE. Trimming removed 0 bases from V and 0 bases from J, with 14 bases in between. The CDR3 has 17 residues. CDR3 sequence: CASSLAVWAGSTDTQYF. The DNA for the CDR3 is TGTGCCAGCAGCTTGGCCGTTTGGGCAGGGAGCACAGATACGCAGTATTTT.

The gene calls are TRBV6-5 and TRBJ1-2; D is undetermined. Trimming pared 4 bases from V and 4 bases from J, leaving 13 bases between. The CDR3 loop spans 14 amino acids. Germline CDR1 and CDR2: MNHEY and SVGAGI. Here the CDR3 reads CASSWGGRFYGYTF. The CDR3 DNA reads as TGTGCCAGCAGTTGGGGAGGACGGTTCTATGGCTACACCTTC.

As for this clonotype: One junction end does not reproduce the germline sequence, and a read error may be involved. The chain recombines TRBV14 with TRBJ1-2; possibly TRBD1 for D (6 bases). Germline V gene data show CDR1 as SGHDN and CDR2 as FVKESK. The CDR3 loop spans 18 amino acids. The CDR3 DNA reads TGTGCCAGCAGCCAAGATGAGGGCAGGGGAAAGGCTAACTACGGCTACACCTTC. Encoded protein: CASSQDEGRGKANYGYTF.

This clonotype was observed a few times. The chain employs TRBV7-2 and TRBJ2-5; 10 bases map to TRBD1. CDR1 SGHTA and CDR2 FQGNSA come from the germline V gene. J gave up 1 base and V 0 bases, and 5 bases lay outside the gene matches. The CDR3 has 17 residues. CDR3 in amino acids: CASSLAGTGDLQETQYF. The CDR3 DNA reads as TGTGCCAGCAGCTTAGCCGGGACAGGGGACCTCCAAGAGACCCAGTACTTC.

The V gene is TRBV28, the J gene TRBJ1-1, with no clear D. The V end was cut by 3 bases, the J end by 4 bases, with 12 bases between. There are 14 residues in the CDR3. Germline assignment: CDR1 MDHEN and CDR2 SYDVKM. CDR3 in DNA: TGTGCCAGCAGTTTCGTGGGGTCAGGCACTGAAGCTTTCTTT. Translating it yields CASSFVGSGTEAFF.

V is TRBV7-7 and J is TRBJ2-6; maybe TRBD1 (5 bases). The V gene lost 5 bases and the J gene lost 1 base, with 12 bases spanning the gap. CDR3 length equals 16 residues. Per the germline V gene, CDR1 is SSHAT and CDR2 is FNYEAQ (reference sequence). The CDR3: CASSPIRASGANVLTF. The DNA for the CDR3 is TGTGCCAGCAGCCCTATCAGGGCTTCTGGGGCCAACGTCCTGACTTTC.

The V call is TRBV5-1, the J call TRBJ1-1, with D tentatively TRBD1 (5 bases). This CDR3 is 15 amino acids long. The germline V and J ends were trimmed by 1 base and 4 bases, with 14 bases remaining between them. Germline V gene sequence: CDR1 SGHRS, CDR2 YFSETQ. CDR3 nucleotides: TGCGCCAGCAGCTTGCTGCAGGGTCGCGGCACTGAAGCTTTCTTT. The encoded protein is CASSLLQGRGTEAFF.

In this sample, this clonotype turned up a few times. The chain joins TRBV5-1 to TRBJ2-7, with unresolved D. The CDR3 totals 15 residues. Germline CDR1 reads SGHRS; CDR2 reads YFSETQ. Trimming removed 2 bases at V and 2 bases at J, with 14 bases between. Here the CDR3 reads CASSFIPGMTYEQYF. The CDR3 DNA reads TGCGCCAGCAGCTTTATTCCGGGTATGACCTACGAGCAGTACTTC.

In this sample, this clonotype turned up a few times. This chain joins TRBV5-6 and TRBJ2-1; TRBD1 matches 8 bases. The V and J ends lost 0 bases and 7 bases, in that order; junction bases with no gene match: 12. CDR3 length equals 17 residues. Germline CDR1 SGHDT, CDR2 YYEEEE. The CDR3 protein is CASSLVTTGTGLNEQFF. CDR3 sequence (DNA): TGTGCCAGCAGCTTGGTCACCACCGGGACAGGTCTTAATGAGCAGTTCTTC.

This clonotype was found a few times. Here the CDR3 reads CRSRQGKLWPGANVLTF. DNA of the CDR3: TGCAGGTCAAGACAGGGAAAATTATGGCCTGGGGCCAACGTCCTGACTTTC. This chain links TRBV20-1 with TRBJ2-6; 7 bases match TRBD1. The CDR3 runs to 17 residues. Germline CDR1 and CDR2: DFQATT and SNEGSKA (reference sequence).

The chain couples TRBV5-1 to TRBJ1-1; the match to TRBD1 covers 7 bases. Germline CDR1 SGHRS, CDR2 YFSETQ. After removal of 3 bases from V and 7 bases from J, the junction contained 9 bases not matched to a gene. The CDR3 is made up of 14 amino acids. The CDR3 protein is CASSSLDRVIEAFF. CDR3 DNA sequence: TGCGCCAGCAGCTCGCTAGACAGGGTGATTGAAGCTTTCTTT.

V usage is TRBV20-1 and J usage is TRBJ1-2; possibly TRBD1 for D (6 bases). CDR3 size: 13 residues. Germline V CDR1 and CDR2: DFQATT, SNEGSKA (reference sequence). V gave up 5 bases and J gave up 0 bases, with 10 bases separating them. In DNA, the CDR3 is TGCAGTGCTGATGACAGGACTAACTATGGCTACACCTTC. This translates into CSADDRTNYGYTF.

V gene TRBV6-4 combines with J gene TRBJ2-1, with 7 bases identical to TRBD2. The germline V gene encodes CDR1 MRHNA and CDR2 SNTAGT. V was pared by 8 bases and J by 4 bases, with 8 bases of the junction left unmatched. This CDR3 region has 14 residues. CDR3: CASLRTRPYNEQFF. The CDR3 nucleotides read TGTGCCAGCTTGAGGACTAGGCCATACAATGAGCAGTTCTTC.

Many counts were recorded for this clonotype. The chain employs TRBV15 and TRBJ2-6, with no clear D. This CDR3 has 15 residues. V was cut by 3 bases and J by 0 bases, with 6 bases left in between. Germline V lookup: CDR1 LNHNV, CDR2 YYDKDF (reference sequence). This CDR3 is CATSRRSSGANVLTF. The CDR3 DNA reads TGTGCCACCAGCAGGAGAAGCTCTGGGGCCAACGTCCTGACTTTC.